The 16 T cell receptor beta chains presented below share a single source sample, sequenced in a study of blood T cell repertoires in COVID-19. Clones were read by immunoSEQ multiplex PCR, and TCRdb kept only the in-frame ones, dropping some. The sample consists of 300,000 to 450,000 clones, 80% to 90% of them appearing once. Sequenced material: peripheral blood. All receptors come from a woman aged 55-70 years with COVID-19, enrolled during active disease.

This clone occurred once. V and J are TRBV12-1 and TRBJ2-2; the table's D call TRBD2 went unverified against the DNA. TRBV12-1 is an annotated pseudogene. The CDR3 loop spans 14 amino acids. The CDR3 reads CASSLDRLAGELFF. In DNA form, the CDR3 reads TGTGCCAGCAGCTTAGACCGACTAGCCGGGGAGCTGTTTTTT.

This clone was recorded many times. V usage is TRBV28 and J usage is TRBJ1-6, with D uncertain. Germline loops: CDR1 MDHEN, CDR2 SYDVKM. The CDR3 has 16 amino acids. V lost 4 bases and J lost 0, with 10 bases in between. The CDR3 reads CASSSYSSSYNSPLHF. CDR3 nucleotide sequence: TGTGCCAGCAGTTCCTACAGCAGCTCCTATAATTCACCCCTCCACTTT.

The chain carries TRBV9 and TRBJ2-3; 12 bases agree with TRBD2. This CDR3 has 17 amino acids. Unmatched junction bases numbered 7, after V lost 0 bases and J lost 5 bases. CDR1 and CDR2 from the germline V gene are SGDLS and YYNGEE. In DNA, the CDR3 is TGTGCCAGCAGCGTAGAGCTAGCGGGGGGGCCTAAAGATACGCAGTATTTT. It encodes CASSVELAGGPKDTQYF.

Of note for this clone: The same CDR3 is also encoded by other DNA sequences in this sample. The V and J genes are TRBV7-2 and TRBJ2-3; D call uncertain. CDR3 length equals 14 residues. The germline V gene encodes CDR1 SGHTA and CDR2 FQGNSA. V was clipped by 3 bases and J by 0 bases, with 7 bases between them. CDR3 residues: CASSLRRSTDTQYF. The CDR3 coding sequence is TGTGCCAGCAGCTTGAGGAGAAGCACAGATACGCAGTATTTT.

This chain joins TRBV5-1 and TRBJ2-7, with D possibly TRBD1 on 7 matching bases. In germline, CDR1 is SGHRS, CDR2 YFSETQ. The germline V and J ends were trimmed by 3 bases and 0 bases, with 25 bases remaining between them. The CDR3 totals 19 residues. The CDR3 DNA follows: TGCGCCAGCAGCTCAGGGGGAGACGTTAGAGGGGGGAGCTCCTACGAGCAGTACTTC. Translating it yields CASSSGGDVRGGSSYEQYF.

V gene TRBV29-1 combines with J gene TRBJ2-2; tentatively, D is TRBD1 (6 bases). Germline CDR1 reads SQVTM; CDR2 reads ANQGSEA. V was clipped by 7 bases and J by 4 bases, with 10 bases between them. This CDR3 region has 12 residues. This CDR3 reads CSADRSTGELFF. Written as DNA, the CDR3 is TGCAGCGCAGACAGGAGCACCGGGGAGCTGTTTTTT.

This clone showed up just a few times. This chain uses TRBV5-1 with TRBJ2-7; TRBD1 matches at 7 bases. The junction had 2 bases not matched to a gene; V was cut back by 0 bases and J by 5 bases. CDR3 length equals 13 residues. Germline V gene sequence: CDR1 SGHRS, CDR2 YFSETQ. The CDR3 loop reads CASSLEGAHEQYF. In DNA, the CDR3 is TGCGCCAGCAGCTTGGAGGGGGCCCACGAGCAGTACTTC. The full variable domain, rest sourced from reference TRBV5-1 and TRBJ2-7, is KAGVTQTPRYLIKTRGQQVTLSCSPISGHRSVSWYQQTPGQGLQFLFEYFSETQRNKGNFPGRFSGRQFSNSRSEMNVSTLELGDSALYLCASSLEGAHEQYFGPGTRLTVT.

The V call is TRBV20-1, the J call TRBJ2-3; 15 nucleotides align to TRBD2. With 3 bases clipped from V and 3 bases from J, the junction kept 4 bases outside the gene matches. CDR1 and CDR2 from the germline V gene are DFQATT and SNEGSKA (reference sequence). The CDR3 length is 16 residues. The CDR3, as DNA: TGCAGTGCTAGTTTGGGACTAGCGGGGGGAACAGATACGCAGTATTTT. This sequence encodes CSASLGLAGGTDTQYF.

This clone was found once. CDR3 residues: CASSPLEGDREGAGNTIYF. The CDR3 DNA sequence: TGTGCCAGCAGCCCACTAGAAGGCGACAGGGAAGGGGCTGGAAACACCATATATTTT. This sequence joins TRBV14 and TRBJ1-3; 7 bases fit TRBD1. There are 19 residues in the CDR3. Germline V gives CDR1 SGHDN, CDR2 FVKESK. Losses at the gene ends were 4 bases for V and 2 bases for J; bases not matched to a gene: 17. The complete variable domain, with remaining parts taken from reference TRBV14 and TRBJ1-3, reads EAGVTQFPSHSVIEKGQTVTLRCDPISGHDNLYWYRRVMGKEIKFLLHFVKESKQDESGMPNNRFLAERTGGTYSTLKVQPAELEDSGVYFCASSPLEGDREGAGNTIYFGEGSWLTVV.

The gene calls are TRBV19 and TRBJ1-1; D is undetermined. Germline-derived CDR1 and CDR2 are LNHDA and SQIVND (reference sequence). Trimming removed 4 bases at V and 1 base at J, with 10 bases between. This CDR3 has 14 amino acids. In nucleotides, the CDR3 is TGTGCCAGTAGTAGCCCGGGAGGGAACACTGAAGCTTTCTTT. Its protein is CASSSPGGNTEAFF. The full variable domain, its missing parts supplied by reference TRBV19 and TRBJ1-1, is DGGITQSPKYLFRKEGQNVTLSCEQNLNHDAMYWYRQDPGQGLRLIYYSQIVNDFQKGDIAEGYSVSREKKESFPLTVTSAQKNPTAFYLCASSSPGGNTEAFFGQGTRLTVV.

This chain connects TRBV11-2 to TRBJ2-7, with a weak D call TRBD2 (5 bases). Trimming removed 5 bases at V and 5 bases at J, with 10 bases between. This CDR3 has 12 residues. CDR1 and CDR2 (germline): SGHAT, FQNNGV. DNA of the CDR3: TGTGCCAGCAGCCTCCACGGGAACGAGCAGTACTTC. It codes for CASSLHGNEQYF.

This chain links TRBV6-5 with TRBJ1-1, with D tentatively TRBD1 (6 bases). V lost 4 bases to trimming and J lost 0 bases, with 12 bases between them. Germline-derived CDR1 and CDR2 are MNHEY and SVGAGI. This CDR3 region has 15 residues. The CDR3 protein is CASSSGQFMNTEAFF. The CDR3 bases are TGTGCCAGCAGTTCCGGACAGTTCATGAACACTGAAGCTTTCTTT.

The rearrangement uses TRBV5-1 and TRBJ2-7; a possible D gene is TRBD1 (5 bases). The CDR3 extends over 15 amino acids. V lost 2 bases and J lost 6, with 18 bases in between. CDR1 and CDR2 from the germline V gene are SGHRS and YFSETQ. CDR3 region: CASSFLRTPSVEQYF. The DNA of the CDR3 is TGCGCCAGCAGCTTCTTAAGGACACCCTCCGTCGAGCAGTACTTC. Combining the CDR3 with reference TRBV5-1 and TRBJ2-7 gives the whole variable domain KAGVTQTPRYLIKTRGQQVTLSCSPISGHRSVSWYQQTPGQGLQFLFEYFSETQRNKGNFPGRFSGRQFSNSRSEMNVSTLELGDSALYLCASSFLRTPSVEQYFGPGTRLTVT.

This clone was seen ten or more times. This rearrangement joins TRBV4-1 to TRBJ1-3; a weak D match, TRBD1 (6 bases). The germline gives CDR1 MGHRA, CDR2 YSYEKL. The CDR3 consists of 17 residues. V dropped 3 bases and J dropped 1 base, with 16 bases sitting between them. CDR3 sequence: CASSQGHFPLSGNTIYF. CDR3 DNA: TGCGCCAGCAGCCAGGGACATTTCCCTTTATCTGGAAACACCATATATTTT.

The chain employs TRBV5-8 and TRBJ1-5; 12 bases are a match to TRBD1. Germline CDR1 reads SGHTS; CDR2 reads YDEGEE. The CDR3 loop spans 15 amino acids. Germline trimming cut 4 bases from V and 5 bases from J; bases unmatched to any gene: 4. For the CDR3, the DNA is TGTGCCAGCAGCCAGGGACAGGGGGCATATCAGCCCCAGCATTTT. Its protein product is CASSQGQGAYQPQHF.

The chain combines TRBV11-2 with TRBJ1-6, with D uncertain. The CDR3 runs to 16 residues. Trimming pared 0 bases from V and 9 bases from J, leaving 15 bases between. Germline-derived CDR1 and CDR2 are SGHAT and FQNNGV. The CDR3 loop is CASSLDWARAGSPLHF. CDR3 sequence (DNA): TGTGCCAGCAGCTTAGATTGGGCCCGCGCGGGTTCACCCCTCCACTTT.